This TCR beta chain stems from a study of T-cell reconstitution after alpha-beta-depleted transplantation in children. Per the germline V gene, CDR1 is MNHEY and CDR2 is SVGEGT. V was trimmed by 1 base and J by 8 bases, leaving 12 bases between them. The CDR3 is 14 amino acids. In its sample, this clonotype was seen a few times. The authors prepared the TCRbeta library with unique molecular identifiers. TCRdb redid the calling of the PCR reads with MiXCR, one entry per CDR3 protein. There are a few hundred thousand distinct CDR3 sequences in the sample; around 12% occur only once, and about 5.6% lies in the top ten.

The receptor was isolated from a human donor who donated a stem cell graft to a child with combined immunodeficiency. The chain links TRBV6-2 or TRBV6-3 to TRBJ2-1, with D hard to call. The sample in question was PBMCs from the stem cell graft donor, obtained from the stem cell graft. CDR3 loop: CASSYLALLHEQFF. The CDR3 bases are TGTGCCAGCAGTTACTTAGCTCTTCTTCATGAGCAGTTCTTC.